One and the same sample provided the 15 T cell receptor beta chains below, sequenced in a study of blood T cell repertoires in COVID-19. Profiling relied on immunoSEQ multiplex PCR, and the TCRdb table lists in-frame clones only, not all of them. The profile shows over 85,000 clones, 75% to 85% of them singletons. The sequenced sample was peripheral blood. These receptors came from a man aged 55 to 70 with acute or convalescent COVID-19.

The V call is TRBV19, the J call TRBJ2-1, with 13 positions matching TRBD2. CDR1 is LNHDA and CDR2 is SQIVND in the germline V gene (reference sequence). The trim removed 3 bases at V and 10 bases at J, leaving 0 bases unmatched. The CDR3 runs 13 residues. The CDR3 loop reads CASSMGLAGEQFF. CDR3 nucleotides: TGTGCCAGTAGTATGGGACTAGCGGGAGAGCAGTTCTTC.

The chain is built from TRBV28 and TRBJ2-3, with 9 bases lining up with TRBD2. CDR1 is MDHEN, CDR2 SYDVKM, per germline. The length of the CDR3 is 12 residues. After removal of 7 bases from V and 14 bases from J, the junction contained 10 bases not matched to a gene. CDR3 DNA: TGTGCCAGCATCAAAAGCGGGGGGTATTCGTATTTT. It encodes CASIKSGGYSYF.

This clone occurred a few times. V is TRBV5-1 and J is TRBJ2-1; the match to TRBD1 covers 7 bases. V lost 0 bases, J lost 6 bases, and 15 bases stayed unmatched. This CDR3 spans 18 amino acids. Germline values: CDR1 SGHRS, CDR2 YFSETQ. CDR3 sequence (DNA): TGCGCCAGCAGCTTGGGGAGCCGACAGAGACAGGGTCTCAATGAGCAGTTCTTC. It translates to CASSLGSRQRQGLNEQFF.

The chain uses TRBV24-1 and TRBJ1-4; the match to TRBD1 covers 7 bases. After removal of 7 bases from V and 7 bases from J, the junction contained 20 bases not matched to a gene. CDR1 KGHDR and CDR2 SFDVKD come from the germline V gene. The CDR3 contains 18 residues. The CDR3: CATRKGVQKPPGGEKLFF. The CDR3 coding sequence is TGTGCCACCAGAAAGGGGGTACAGAAACCCCCAGGGGGTGAAAAACTGTTTTTT.

The gene calls are TRBV30 and TRBJ1-1; 7 bases fit TRBD1. This CDR3 spans 12 amino acids. From germline, CDR1 is GTSNPN and CDR2 SVGIG (reference sequence). Trimming at V came to 2 bases and at J to 5 bases, leaving 2 bases not matched to a gene. DNA of the CDR3: TGTGCCTGGAGTAGGGGACAGACTGAAGCTTTCTTT. Translating it yields CAWSRGQTEAFF.

The CDR3 sequence: CASSFGGGGNNEQFF. CDR3 coding DNA: TGTGCCAGCAGTTTCGGTGGCGGGGGTAATAATGAGCAGTTCTTC. This chain uses TRBV7-2 with TRBJ2-1; 7 bases align to TRBD2. V shed 6 bases, J shed 7 bases, and the junction held 12 bases outside the gene matches. Germline values: CDR1 SGHTA, CDR2 FQGNSA. The CDR3 totals 15 residues. Full variable domain (outside the CDR3, taken from reference TRBV7-2 and TRBJ2-1): GAGVSQSPSNKVTEKGKDVELRCDPISGHTALYWYRQSLGQGLEFLIYFQGNSAPDKSGLPSDRFSAERTGGSVSTLTIQRTQQEDSAVYLCASSFGGGGNNEQFFGPGTRLTVL.

In the case of this clone: An end of the junction does not agree with germline; a read error may underlie this. The chain is built from TRBV28 and TRBJ2-1, with 9 bases lining up with TRBD1. The germline V gene has CDR1 MDHEN and CDR2 SYDVKM. This CDR3 contains 10 residues. This chain's CDR3 is CGSGRDREFF. CDR3 DNA: TGTGGCAGCGGGCGGGACAGGGAATTCTTC.

The chain links TRBV5-4 to TRBJ2-7; 8 bases line up with TRBD1. With 3 bases clipped from V and 4 bases from J, the junction kept 12 bases outside the gene matches. The CDR3 totals 16 residues. Germline CDR1 and CDR2: SGHNT and YYREEE (reference sequence). CDR3 DNA sequence: TGTGCCAGCAGCTCCAGGGGGCGCCGGAGCGGGTACGAGCAGTACTTC. Its protein is CASSSRGRRSGYEQYF.

This clone was detected only once. The chain uses TRBV5-8 and TRBJ1-3; 7 bases are shared with TRBD1. From germline, CDR1 is SGHTS and CDR2 YDEGEE. The V gene end was trimmed by 5 bases and the J gene end by 4 bases; junction bases not matched to a gene: 9. CDR3 length: 15 amino acids. The DNA of the CDR3 is TGTGCCAGCAGAATGGATAACAGGGGAGGAAACACCATATATTTT. Protein sequence: CASRMDNRGGNTIYF.

The V call is TRBV29-1, the J call TRBJ1-1; 9 positions match TRBD1. This CDR3 is 16 amino acids long. With V trimmed by 6 bases and J by 2 bases, 13 bases remained unmatched. The germline gives CDR1 SQVTM, CDR2 ANQGSEA. This CDR3 reads CSVDRGQGLPNTEAFF. The CDR3 DNA reads as TGCAGCGTCGACCGGGGACAGGGCCTCCCCAACACTGAAGCTTTCTTT.

The chain joins TRBV7-2 to TRBJ1-2; 7 bases map to TRBD1. V was pared by 5 bases and J by 4 bases, with 16 bases of the junction left unmatched. This CDR3 region has 17 residues. CDR1 and CDR2 (germline): SGHTA, FQGNSA. The CDR3: CASSPQGVGLRSYGYTF. Here the CDR3 DNA reads TGTGCCAGCAGCCCCCAGGGGGTAGGGCTCCGGAGCTATGGCTACACCTTC.

This rearrangement joins TRBV5-6 to TRBJ1-1, with TRBD1 matching 7 bases. J lost 2 bases, V lost 2 bases, and 3 bases had no gene match. Germline V gives CDR1 SGHDT, CDR2 YYEEEE. CDR3 length: 14 amino acids. The CDR3 protein is CASSFDRDNTEAFF. The CDR3 DNA is TGTGCCAGCAGCTTCGACAGGGATAACACTGAAGCTTTCTTT.

The gene calls are TRBV2 and TRBJ1-2, with 8 bases matching TRBD1. The V gene end was trimmed by 4 bases and the J gene end by 4 bases; junction bases not matched to a gene: 8. Germline CDR1 SNHLY, CDR2 FYNNEI. This CDR3 is built from 15 residues. This CDR3 reads CASSVRTGQGYGYTF. CDR3 DNA sequence: TGTGCCAGCAGTGTTCGGACAGGGCAAGGCTATGGCTACACCTTC. Full variable domain (rest looked up from reference TRBV2 and TRBJ1-2): EPEVTQTPSHQVTQMGQEVILRCVPISNHLYFYWYRQILGQKVEFLVSFYNNEISEKSEIFDDQFSVERPDGSNFTLKIRSTKLEDSAMYFCASSVRTGQGYGYTFGSGTRLTVV.

The V gene is TRBV7-2, the J gene TRBJ2-7, with D perhaps TRBD1 (6 bases). Germline lookup yields CDR1 SGHTA and CDR2 FQGNSA. The CDR3 spans 16 residues. Trimming removed 2 bases at V and 7 bases at J, with 21 bases between. Written as DNA, the CDR3 is TGTGCCAGCAGCTTACAGGGGCAGACGATTTCGGGAGAGCAGTACTTC. It yields the protein CASSLQGQTISGEQYF. Filled out from reference TRBV7-2 and TRBJ2-7, the complete variable domain reads GAGVSQSPSNKVTEKGKDVELRCDPISGHTALYWYRQSLGQGLEFLIYFQGNSAPDKSGLPSDRFSAERTGGSVSTLTIQRTQQEDSAVYLCASSLQGQTISGEQYFGPGTRLTVT.

The J gene is TRBJ2-7, the V gene TRBV19, with D possibly TRBD1 on 6 matching bases. Per the germline V gene, CDR1 is LNHDA and CDR2 is SQIVND (reference sequence). Trimming removed 5 bases from V and 9 bases from J, with 23 bases in between. This CDR3 comprises 15 residues. CDR3: CASSEYGTGLRVQYF. The CDR3 DNA reads as TGTGCCAGTAGTGAGTACGGTACAGGGCTTCGAGTGCAGTACTTC.